These 15 T cell receptor beta chains originate from one sample sequenced in a study of blood T cell repertoires in COVID-19. Method: immunoSEQ multiplex PCR; TCRdb's copy keeps in-frame clones and lacks some. The data hold 150,000 to 200,000 clones, with around 94% observed a single time. Sequencing was performed on peripheral blood. Every receptor here comes from a man aged 25-45 years with COVID-19, enrolled during active disease.

The chain joins TRBV5-6 to TRBJ2-7; 14 bases align to TRBD2. V dropped 4 bases and J dropped 6; count of bases not matched to a gene: 12. CDR1 SGHDT and CDR2 YYEEEE come from the germline V gene. This CDR3 is 17 amino acids long. CDR3 bases: TGTGCCAGCAGCAGAGGGACTAGCGGGGGAACTCGCCGCGAGCAGTACTTC. It specifies CASSRGTSGGTRREQYF.

This rearrangement joins TRBV5-1 to TRBJ2-3, with D maybe TRBD2 (6 bases). The CDR3 has 14 residues. Per germline, CDR1 SGHRS and CDR2 YFSETQ. V dropped 0 bases and J dropped 6 bases, with 11 bases sitting between them. This chain's CDR3 is CASSLDPGADTQYF. The CDR3 bases are TGCGCCAGCAGCTTGGACCCGGGAGCGGATACGCAGTATTTT.

V gene TRBV7-2 combines with J gene TRBJ2-5; D gene uncertain. This CDR3 region has 13 residues. V was clipped by 2 bases and J by 3 bases, with 7 bases between them. Germline CDR1 SGHTA, CDR2 FQGNSA. The CDR3 sequence: CASSLRLEETQYF. The CDR3 DNA reads as TGTGCCAGCAGCTTACGACTGGAAGAGACCCAGTACTTC.

CDR3: CASSQDGTGPYYEQYF. In DNA, the CDR3 is TGTGCCAGCAGCCAAGACGGGACAGGGCCCTACTACGAGCAGTACTTC. The chain combines TRBV4-2 with TRBJ2-7, with 9 bases matching TRBD1. Looked up from germline, CDR1 is LGHNA and CDR2 is YNFKEQ. The ends lost 0 bases at V and 3 bases at J; junction bases unmatched: 6. This CDR3 region has 16 residues.

The J gene is TRBJ1-2, the V gene TRBV5-1; D gene unclear. With 0 bases removed from V and 4 bases from J, the gap between germline ends came to 7 bases. Germline loops: CDR1 SGHRS, CDR2 YFSETQ. The CDR3 extends over 13 amino acids. CDR3 region: CASSLGGTYGYTF. CDR3 DNA: TGCGCCAGCAGCTTGGGCGGAACCTATGGCTACACCTTC.

The V and J genes are TRBV5-4 and TRBJ2-5, with TRBD2 matching 10 bases. Germline V lookup: CDR1 SGHNT, CDR2 YYREEE (reference sequence). Trimming removed 1 base from V and 5 bases from J; junction bases left unmatched: 5. The CDR3 runs to 15 residues. The CDR3 here is CASSLKLAGMETQYF. Here the CDR3 DNA reads TGTGCCAGCAGCTTGAAACTAGCGGGGATGGAGACCCAGTACTTC.

This chain links TRBV29-1 with TRBJ2-5; D uncertain. CDR3 length: 11 amino acids. Germline V gene data show CDR1 as SQVTM and CDR2 as ANQGSEA. Trimming shortened V by 3 bases and J by 5 bases, and 7 bases separated the two germline ends. CDR3 loop: CSVDNRETQYF. In DNA, the CDR3 is TGCAGCGTTGATAACCGGGAGACCCAGTACTTC.

The chain employs TRBV5-1 and TRBJ2-2; TRBD1 aligns across 7 bases. CDR1 SGHRS and CDR2 YFSETQ come from the germline V gene. Unmatched junction bases numbered 3, after V lost 2 bases and J lost 2 bases. The length of the CDR3 is 15 residues. CDR3 nucleotide sequence: TGCGCCAGCAGCTTTGGGACAGCAAACACCGGGGAGCTGTTTTTT. It encodes CASSFGTANTGELFF.

The chain carries TRBV18 and TRBJ1-5; 9 nucleotides agree with TRBD1. The CDR3 covers 14 residues. V shed 8 bases, J shed 5 bases, and the junction held 7 bases outside the gene matches. Per germline, CDR1 KGHSH and CDR2 LQKENI. CDR3 DNA: TGTGCCAGCCAACTGGACAGGGGCGATCAGCCCCAGCATTTT. It specifies CASQLDRGDQPQHF.

The gene calls are TRBV5-6 and TRBJ2-1; perhaps TRBD2 as D (6 bases). This CDR3 has 13 amino acids. The V end was cut by 0 bases, the J end by 10 bases, with 11 bases between. The germline gives CDR1 SGHDT, CDR2 YYEEEE. The CDR3 DNA reads as TGTGCCAGCAGCTTGGCCGGGACTTACGAGCAGTTCTTC. It specifies CASSLAGTYEQFF.

The chain carries TRBV7-2 and TRBJ2-5, with D unresolved. The ends were cut back, 5 bases at V and 6 bases at J, with 7 bases in the middle. The CDR3 totals 11 residues. Germline assignment: CDR1 SGHTA and CDR2 FQGNSA. CDR3 protein: CASSTSQTQYF. CDR3 coding DNA: TGTGCCAGCAGCACAAGTCAGACCCAGTACTTC.

The chain links TRBV6-5 to TRBJ2-3, with D perhaps TRBD1 (6 bases). The V gene lost 6 bases and the J gene lost 0 bases, with 10 bases spanning the gap. This CDR3 spans 14 amino acids. Germline V gene sequence: CDR1 MNHEY, CDR2 SVGAGI. The CDR3 region is CASRTGTSTDTQYF. CDR3 coding DNA: TGTGCCAGCAGGACAGGAACTAGCACAGATACGCAGTATTTT.

Comment on this clone: Other DNA sequences from this sample encode an identical CDR3 as well. This sequence joins TRBV6-6 and TRBJ1-5; a weak D match, TRBD1 (5 bases). Between the trimmed V and J ends, which lost 4 bases and 6 bases, there was a span of 7 bases. Germline values: CDR1 MNHNY, CDR2 SVGAGI (reference sequence). This CDR3 spans 12 amino acids. CDR3 amino acids: CASSLDIQPQHF. The CDR3 DNA follows: TGTGCCAGCAGTTTGGACATTCAGCCCCAGCATTTT.

This clone turned up a few times. The chain combines TRBV4-1 with TRBJ2-7; D may be TRBD2 (6 bases). Per germline, CDR1 MGHRA and CDR2 YSYEKL. This CDR3 has 14 amino acids. Trimming pared 4 bases from V and 2 bases from J, leaving 12 bases between. The CDR3 DNA reads as TGCGCCAGCAGCCGGGACTTGCTAACCTACGAGCAGTACTTC. Translation gives CASSRDLLTYEQYF.

The CDR3 DNA reads as TGCGCCAGCAGCCCTTCCAACATAAACAATCAGCCCCAGCATTTT. It is translated as CASSPSNINNQPQHF. V gene TRBV4-1 combines with J gene TRBJ1-5, with no clear D. Trimming shortened V by 4 bases and J by 3 bases, and 13 bases separated the two germline ends. Germline values: CDR1 MGHRA, CDR2 YSYEKL. The CDR3 is 15 residues long.